This TCR beta chain was sequenced during a study of vaccination and CD4 T cells after COVID-19. Study information: By nasal swab PCR, the convalescent patients were SARS-CoV-2 positive, with about 10 mild cases and one severe. Each control was exposed to a CEFX pool, an HIV-1 Nef pool, or no peptide at all.

Treatment reported: approximately nine-day PBMC culture with coronavirus spike peptide pools or control peptides (ViraFEST assay). The Oncomine TCR Beta short-read assay was applied to DNA of cultured CD4+ T cells. TCRdb passed the PCR reads through MiXCR, listing each CDR3 protein once. The table shows fewer than 25,000 distinct CDR3 sequences, with roughly two fifths occurring only once. Whole-study findings and limits: A nonsignificant rise from about 20 to 38 was seen in the median number of SARS-CoV-2-reactive clonotypes. Within the convalescent patients, spike mono-reactivity was found in 304 of 307 vaccine-specific clones.

In the case of this clonotype: Antigen specificity is unknown.

CDR1 is LNHNV, CDR2 YYDKDF, per germline (reference sequence). V gave up 8 bases and J gave up 2 bases; unmatched junction bases: 0. This CDR3 has 14 residues. This TCR derives from a human donor who had recovered from COVID-19. V and J are TRBV15 and TRBJ2-6, with TRBD1 matching 10 bases. The material sequenced was CD4+ T cells from blood, cultured in vitro. The CDR3, as DNA: TGTGCCACCGACAGGGGGCCTGGGGCCAACGTCCTGACTTTC. This sequence encodes CATDRGPGANVLTF.